The 22 T cell receptor beta chains below were found in one sample sequenced in a study of CD8+ T cells in alopecia areata. After isolation, RNA underwent reverse transcription to generate cDNA as the sequencing template. Clones were sequenced by immunoSEQ multiplex PCR, and TCRdb holds only the in-frame ones, with some missing. The table shows roughly 140,000 clones, with approximately 49% occurring only once. The input for sequencing was CD4+ T cells sorted from blood, taken at week 0. The source of these receptors is a human donor with alopecia areata.

The V and J genes are TRBV29-1 and TRBJ2-3; no definite D call. Deletions cut 0 bases from V and 5 bases from J, with 12 bases between. Germline V gene data show CDR1 as SQVTM and CDR2 as ANQGSEA. The CDR3 is 14 amino acids. The CDR3: CSVEDQARGDTQYF. CDR3 in DNA: TGCAGCGTTGAAGATCAAGCGAGAGGAGATACGCAGTATTTT.

This clone was seen a few times. The chain has TRBV6-1 and TRBJ1-1; D might be TRBD1 (5 bases). The V end was cut by 4 bases, the J end by 5 bases, with 5 bases between. In germline, CDR1 is MNHNS, CDR2 SASEGT. The CDR3 contains 11 residues. The CDR3 nucleotides read TGTGCCAGCAGTGGGGGGACTGAAGCTTTCTTT. Translation: CASSGGTEAFF.

The genes are TRBV30 and TRBJ2-1; 7 bases fit TRBD1. Germline values: CDR1 GTSNPN, CDR2 SVGIG (reference sequence). The CDR3 runs 17 residues. Losses at the gene ends were 4 bases for V and 4 bases for J; bases not matched to a gene: 16. The CDR3 nucleotides read TGTGCCTGGATAATTGGCGGAGCTAGGGGGCTTTACAATGAGCAGTTCTTC. Its translation: CAWIIGGARGLYNEQFF. The full variable domain, completed using reference TRBV30 and TRBJ2-1, is SQTIHQWPATLVQPVGSPLSLECTVEGTSNPNLYWYRQAAGRGLQLLFYSVGIGQISSEVPQNLSASRPQDRQFILSSKKLLLSDSGFYLCAWIIGGARGLYNEQFFGPGTRLTVL.

This clone was observed many times. The chain couples TRBV7-9 to TRBJ1-1; TRBD1 agrees at 7 bases. The trim removed 4 bases at V and 10 bases at J, leaving 9 bases unmatched. The CDR3 covers 13 residues. Germline V CDR1 and CDR2: SEHNR, FQNEAQ (reference sequence). CDR3 DNA: TGTGCCAGCAGCTCGGGACAGTCGTTTGGAGCTTTCTTT. Its translation: CASSSGQSFGAFF.

This clone was recorded a few times. The chain uses TRBV2 and TRBJ2-3; D not resolved. Trimming left V 8 bases short and J 0 bases short, with 6 bases between. Germline V gives CDR1 SNHLY, CDR2 FYNNEI. The CDR3 consists of 12 residues. CDR3 residues: CASGESTDTQYF. The DNA for the CDR3 is TGTGCCAGCGGCGAGAGCACAGATACGCAGTATTTT.

The chain couples TRBV2 to TRBJ2-1; no definite D call. The germline V gene encodes CDR1 SNHLY and CDR2 FYNNEI. Trimming took off 0 bases at V and 6 bases at J, with 6 bases between the two ends. This CDR3 has 13 residues. For the CDR3, the DNA is TGTGCCAGCAGTGAAGCGGGTTTCAATGAGCAGTTCTTC. Protein sequence: CASSEAGFNEQFF.

This clone appeared a few times. V usage is TRBV29-1 and J usage is TRBJ1-2; TRBD1 matches 9 bases. The CDR3 has 14 residues. After removal of 4 bases from V and 4 bases from J, the junction contained 7 bases not matched to a gene. Germline V gives CDR1 SQVTM, CDR2 ANQGSEA. The CDR3 reads CSVAAGQGPYGYTF. The CDR3, as DNA: TGCAGCGTTGCGGCGGGACAGGGACCCTATGGCTACACCTTC.

This clone has more than one count but fewer than ten. The J gene is TRBJ2-3, the V gene TRBV30, with 9 nucleotides matching TRBD2. Trimming took 4 bases from V and 2 from J; bases not matched to a gene: 13. CDR3 size: 17 residues. Germline V lookup: CDR1 GTSNPN, CDR2 SVGIG (reference sequence). DNA for the CDR3: TGTGCCTGGACAAGATTGGGGGCTAGCGGGATCACAGATACGCAGTATTTT. Translating it yields CAWTRLGASGITDTQYF. Full variable domain (remainder filled in from reference TRBV30 and TRBJ2-3): SQTIHQWPATLVQPVGSPLSLECTVEGTSNPNLYWYRQAAGRGLQLLFYSVGIGQISSEVPQNLSASRPQDRQFILSSKKLLLSDSGFYLCAWTRLGASGITDTQYFGPGTRLTVL.

This chain joins TRBV4-3 and TRBJ2-3; D is undetermined. The V and J ends lost 0 bases and 4 bases respectively, with 17 bases between them. The CDR3 runs 17 residues. The germline V gene has CDR1 LGHNA and CDR2 YSLEER. CDR3 loop: CASSQEYRVPSADTQYF. Written as DNA, the CDR3 is TGCGCCAGCAGCCAAGAGTATAGGGTTCCCAGCGCAGATACGCAGTATTTT.

V usage is TRBV9 and J usage is TRBJ2-1, with a possible D match to TRBD2 (6 bases). The CDR3 runs to 15 residues. V lost 4 bases and J 0 bases, leaving 11 bases between the germline ends. Per germline, CDR1 SGDLS and CDR2 YYNGEE. The CDR3 DNA is TGTGCCAGCAGCACCGACGGGAGCTCCTACAATGAGCAGTTCTTC. Translated: CASSTDGSSYNEQFF.

The chain employs TRBV7-9 and TRBJ2-3; D uncertain. Germline V lookup: CDR1 SEHNR, CDR2 FQNEAQ (reference sequence). The CDR3 covers 12 residues. V was trimmed by 7 bases and J by 6 bases, leaving 11 bases between them. The CDR3 sequence: CASIKSPDTQYF. In nucleotides, the CDR3 is TGTGCCAGCATCAAGAGCCCGGATACGCAGTATTTT.

The chain carries TRBV4-1 and TRBJ2-2, with a weak D call TRBD1 (5 bases). Germline assignment: CDR1 MGHRA and CDR2 YSYEKL. The CDR3 sequence is 18 residues long. V was clipped by 0 bases and J by 6 bases, with 20 bases between them. Here the CDR3 DNA reads TGCGCCAGCAGCCAAGAGTTCTTCGGTGGGGCAATGCCCGGGGAGCTGTTTTTT. Translation: CASSQEFFGGAMPGELFF.

The rearrangement links TRBV15 to TRBJ2-5, with D uncertain. The CDR3 is 15 amino acids. Trimming stripped 5 bases from V and 4 bases from J, with 17 bases between. Germline CDR1 LNHNV, CDR2 YYDKDF (reference sequence). The DNA of the CDR3 is TGTGCCACCAGCGGTACCGGGCCCGTGGCAGAGACCCAGTACTTC. Residues: CATSGTGPVAETQYF.

CDR3 coding DNA: TGTGCCAGCAGTCCTTCGACAGGGCGCCTCAATCAGCCCCAGCATTTT. Amino acids: CASSPSTGRLNQPQHF. V usage is TRBV2 and J usage is TRBJ1-5; 7 positions agree with TRBD1. V dropped 5 bases and J dropped 3; count of bases not matched to a gene: 10. This CDR3 has 16 amino acids. The germline gives CDR1 SNHLY, CDR2 FYNNEI.

This clone was picked up a small number of times. Within the sample, other DNA sequences also encode this same CDR3. J is TRBJ2-7 and V is TRBV7-2, with D uncertain. V lost 5 bases to trimming and J lost 0 bases, with 11 bases between them. The CDR3 consists of 14 residues. Germline CDR1 and CDR2: SGHTA and FQGNSA. The CDR3 loop is CASSPDFSSYEQYF. CDR3 DNA sequence: TGTGCCAGCAGCCCAGACTTTAGCTCCTACGAGCAGTACTTC.

The rearrangement uses TRBV5-5 and TRBJ1-1; D not certain. The CDR3 runs to 13 residues. Looked up from germline, CDR1 is SGHKS and CDR2 is YYEKEE (reference sequence). The V gene lost 5 bases and the J gene lost 1 base, with 9 bases spanning the gap. The CDR3 here is CASSYARNTEAFF. Here the CDR3 DNA reads TGTGCCAGCAGTTATGCGAGGAACACTGAAGCTTTCTTT.

There are a few counts of this clone. The V gene is TRBV14, the J gene TRBJ2-3; 7 nucleotides align to TRBD2. With 2 bases clipped from V and 1 base from J, the junction kept 3 bases outside the gene matches. The CDR3 consists of 15 residues. Germline V gene sequence: CDR1 SGHDN, CDR2 FVKESK. In DNA, the CDR3 is TGTGCCAGCAGCCAAATTAGCGGGCGCACAGATACGCAGTATTTT. As protein: CASSQISGRTDTQYF.

The chain couples TRBV19 to TRBJ2-3; D gene uncertain. Germline lookup yields CDR1 LNHDA and CDR2 SQIVND (reference sequence). The CDR3 is made up of 14 amino acids. Trimming pared 5 bases from V and 1 base from J, leaving 10 bases between. The CDR3, as DNA: TGTGCCAGTAGTCTAGTAGTTGGCACAGATACGCAGTATTTT. This translates into CASSLVVGTDTQYF.

The chain carries TRBV7-2 and TRBJ1-4; maybe TRBD1 (6 bases). Germline assignment: CDR1 SGHTA and CDR2 FQGNSA. CDR3 length equals 15 residues. V lost 1 base, J lost 6 bases, and 12 bases lay in between. The DNA for the CDR3 is TGTGCCAGCAGCTTAGGGGGGGCAATTGATGAAAAACTGTTTTTT. Its translation is CASSLGGAIDEKLFF.

This chain joins TRBV9 and TRBJ1-1, with TRBD1 as a possible D gene (5 bases). Germline V gene data show CDR1 as SGDLS and CDR2 as YYNGEE. The CDR3 totals 14 residues. V was pared by 2 bases and J by 3 bases, with 11 bases between. The CDR3 DNA sequence: TGTGCCAGCAGCGTTGGAGGGGTCGACACTGAAGCTTTCTTT. Translated, it gives CASSVGGVDTEAFF.

The chain uses TRBV7-9 and TRBJ2-1, with 9 bases lining up with TRBD1. This CDR3 is 17 amino acids long. Germline V gives CDR1 SEHNR, CDR2 FQNEAQ (reference sequence). V lost 5 bases, J lost 3 bases, and 11 bases stayed unmatched. This CDR3 is CASSQYSGQGLYNEQFF. The DNA of the CDR3 is TGTGCCAGCAGCCAGTACTCGGGACAGGGACTCTACAATGAGCAGTTCTTC.

In its sample, this clone was seen a few times. The CDR3, as DNA: TGTGCCAGCAAAAGCGGGCTCGGGGACAATGAGCAGTTCTTC. Amino acids: CASKSGLGDNEQFF. The J gene is TRBJ2-1, the V gene TRBV14; maybe TRBD2 (6 bases). Germline loops: CDR1 SGHDN, CDR2 FVKESK. The length of the CDR3 is 14 residues. The V end lost 7 bases, the J end lost 5 bases, and 15 bases lay between the germline ends.